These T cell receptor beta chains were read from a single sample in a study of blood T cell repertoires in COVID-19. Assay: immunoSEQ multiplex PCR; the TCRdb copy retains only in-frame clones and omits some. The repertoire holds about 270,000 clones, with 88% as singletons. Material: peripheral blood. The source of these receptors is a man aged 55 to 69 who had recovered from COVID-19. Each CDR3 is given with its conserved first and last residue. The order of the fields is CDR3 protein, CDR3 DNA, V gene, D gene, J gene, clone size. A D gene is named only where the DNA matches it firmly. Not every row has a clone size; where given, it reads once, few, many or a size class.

CASSQDRAGGMPQHF,TGTGCCAGCAGCCAAGATAGGGCAGGGGGGATGCCCCAGCATTTT,TRBV3-1/TRBV3-2,TRBD1,TRBJ1-5,.
CASRDRDGYTF,TGTGCCAGCAGAGACAGGGATGGCTACACCTTC,TRBV25-1,TRBD1,TRBJ1-2,.
CASSLEVGLLRASTDTQYF,TGTGCCAGCAGCTTAGAAGTAGGACTGTTACGAGCTAGCACAGATACGCAGTATTTT,TRBV7-9,.,TRBJ2-3,.
CASSRGTSGGPRQETQYF,TGTGCCAGTAGTAGGGGAACTAGCGGGGGCCCCAGACAAGAGACCCAGTACTTC,TRBV19,TRBD2,TRBJ2-5,.
CASSLGQANEQFF,TGTGCCAGCAGCTTGGGACAAGCCAATGAGCAGTTCTTC,TRBV5-6,.,TRBJ2-1,.
CASSLEAGTYEQYF,TGTGCCAGCAGCTTGGAGGCAGGGACCTACGAGCAGTACTTC,TRBV5-5,.,TRBJ2-7,.
CASSQESGGAVTQYF,TGTGCCAGCAGCCAAGAAAGCGGGGGGGCAGTTACGCAGTATTTT,TRBV3-1/TRBV3-2,TRBD2,TRBJ2-3,.
CASSKRGEGGLNQPQHF,TGTGCCAGCAGCAAAAGGGGTGAAGGGGGCCTTAATCAGCCCCAGCATTTT,TRBV21-1,.,TRBJ1-5,.
CASSPKRQGSGYTF,TGTGCCAGCTCACCCAAGCGACAGGGTTCTGGCTACACCTTC,TRBV18,TRBD1,TRBJ1-2,.
CATSSQPQGRYEQYF,TGTGCCACCAGCAGTCAACCTCAGGGCCGGTACGAGCAGTACTTC,TRBV15,.,TRBJ2-7,.
CASSFRGQSQPQHF,TGTGCCAGCAGTTTCAGGGGGCAAAGTCAGCCCCAGCATTTT,TRBV27,TRBD1,TRBJ1-5,few
CASSWGPGPFSYEQYF,TGCGCCAGCAGCTGGGGGCCAGGTCCCTTTTCCTACGAGCAGTACTTC,TRBV5-1,.,TRBJ2-7,once
CASSRDRGGEKLFF,TGTGCCAGCAGCCGTGACAGGGGGGGAGAAAAACTGTTTTTT,TRBV7-2,TRBD1,TRBJ1-4,.
CASSPSVSGETQYF,TGTGCCAGCTCCCCCTCGGTATCGGGGGAGACCCAGTACTTC,TRBV18,.,TRBJ2-5,.
CASSFSGGGYEQYF,TGCGCCAGCAGCTTCTCAGGGGGCGGGTACGAGCAGTACTTC,TRBV5-1,TRBD1,TRBJ2-7,.
CASKQGELRTYNSPLHF,TGTGCCAGCAAACAGGGGGAGCTGAGAACCTATAATTCACCCCTCCACTTT,TRBV27,TRBD1,TRBJ1-6,few
CAWSAGAGGYTF,TGTGCCTGGAGTGCTGGGGCTGGTGGCTACACCTTC,TRBV30,.,TRBJ1-2,.
CASSDSLMGGQQFF,TGTGCCAGCAGTGACTCACTTATGGGGGGGCAGCAGTTCTTC,TRBV6-4,.,TRBJ2-1,.
CASSEKRNTGELFF,TGTGCCAGCAGTGAGAAGCGGAACACCGGGGAGCTGTTTTTT,TRBV2,.,TRBJ2-2,.
CASTSGADTQYF,TGCGCCAGCACCTCTGGAGCAGATACGCAGTATTTT,TRBV5-1,.,TRBJ2-3,once
CASSPRGGWNTEAFF,TGTGCCAGCAGCCCCCGAGGGGGTTGGAACACTGAAGCTTTCTTT,TRBV7-9,.,TRBJ1-1,.
CASSAPHQGTNEKLFF,TGTGCCAGCAGCGCCCCCCATCAGGGCACTAATGAAAAACTGTTTTTT,TRBV9,.,TRBJ1-4,.
CASSGHALAGGRGDTQYF,TGTGCCAGCAGCGGCCACGCTTTAGCGGGGGGGCGAGGAGATACGCAGTATTTT,TRBV9,TRBD2,TRBJ2-3,.
CASTQGGGYGYTF,TGTGCCAGCACCCAAGGAGGCGGCTATGGCTACACCTTC,TRBV4-2,.,TRBJ1-2,.
CASSLVGGGIGSPLHF,TGTGCCAGCAGCTTAGTGGGGGGAGGGATTGGGTCACCCCTCCACTTT,TRBV7-2,.,TRBJ1-6,.
CASSSRGGHSSTDTQYF,TGTGCCAGCAGTTCGCGGGGGGGCCACTCTAGCACAGATACGCAGTATTTT,TRBV25-1,TRBD2,TRBJ2-3,.
CASSLWDRQETQYF,TGCGCCAGCAGCCTATGGGACAGGCAAGAGACCCAGTACTTC,TRBV5-1,TRBD1,TRBJ2-5,.
CASSEGGPYNEQFF,TGCGCCAGCAGTGAAGGGGGCCCCTACAATGAGCAGTTCTTC,TRBV10-1,TRBD1,TRBJ2-1,.
CASSSGTSGGQETQYF,TGTGCCAGTAGTTCCGGGACTAGCGGGGGACAAGAGACCCAGTACTTC,TRBV19,TRBD2,TRBJ2-5,.
CASSYSAQSGGSSYEQYF,TGTGCCAGCAGTTACTCGGCCCAGTCAGGGGGGAGCTCCTACGAGCAGTACTTC,TRBV6-2/TRBV6-3,.,TRBJ2-7,.
CASSERGLSYNEQFF,TGCGCCAGCAGTGAGCGTGGCCTCTCCTACAATGAGCAGTTCTTC,TRBV10-2,.,TRBJ2-1,.
CASSRGDRGNPGANVLTF,TGTGCCAGCAGCAGGGGGGACAGGGGGAATCCTGGGGCCAACGTCCTGACTTTC,TRBV21-1,.,TRBJ2-6,.
CASSVGHLNNQPQHF,TGTGCCAGCAGCGTAGGGCATTTGAACAATCAGCCCCAGCATTTT,TRBV9,.,TRBJ1-5,.
CASTKGPGTNYGYTF,TGTGCCAGTACTAAGGGGCCAGGGACTAACTATGGCTACACCTTC,TRBV19,.,TRBJ1-2,.
CASRRPGLYEQYF,TGCGCCAGCAGGCGTCCAGGGCTATACGAGCAGTACTTC,TRBV5-1,.,TRBJ2-7,.